A single sample gave rise to the 29 T cell receptor beta chains below, sequenced in a study of OX40 agonist ivuxolimab in advanced cancers. Data came from immunoSEQ multiplex PCR; TCRdb stores just in-frame clones and leaves some out. This sample has about 55,000 clones, with 77% found just once. The source material was CD4+ or CD8+ T cells sorted from blood, sampled in a trial of the OX40 agonist ivuxolimab. The receptors were gathered from an adult with an advanced solid tumor such as melanoma, head and neck, liver or kidney cancer.

V gene TRBV30 combines with J gene TRBJ2-1; 7 bases match TRBD2. J gave up 9 bases and V 0 bases, and 14 bases lay outside the gene matches. The CDR3 sequence is 16 residues long. Germline-derived CDR1 and CDR2 are GTSNPN and SVGIG (reference sequence). The CDR3 DNA reads as TGTGCCTGGAGTGTACGTTTGAGGGAGGGCCGGACTGAGCAGTTCTTC. As protein: CAWSVRLREGRTEQFF.

The chain employs TRBV10-3 and TRBJ1-2; D is unclear. The CDR3 sequence is 15 residues long. V lost 5 bases, J lost 6 bases, and 19 bases lay in between. The germline gives CDR1 ENHRY, CDR2 SYGVKD. CDR3 in DNA: TGTGCCATCAGTCCCCCCTGGGCCTCGCAGGATGGCTACACCTTC. Protein sequence: CAISPPWASQDGYTF.

V and J are TRBV13 and TRBJ2-5; 13 nucleotides align to TRBD2. The V and J ends lost 4 bases and 5 bases, in that order; junction bases with no gene match: 7. The CDR3 has 16 amino acids. Germline CDR1 and CDR2: PRHDT and FYEKMQ (reference sequence). CDR3 protein: CASSSLLAGGPETQYF. CDR3 DNA: TGTGCCAGCAGCTCGCTACTAGCGGGGGGGCCCGAGACCCAGTACTTC.

This clone was recorded many times. V gene TRBV7-2 combines with J gene TRBJ2-7; 7 nucleotides match TRBD1. This CDR3 spans 12 amino acids. V trimming: 6 bases; J trimming: 6 bases; junction bases outside the gene matches: 5. The germline CDR1 and CDR2 sequences are SGHTA and FQGNSA. This chain's CDR3 is CASSPTGVEQYF. CDR3 DNA sequence: TGTGCCAGCAGTCCCACAGGGGTCGAGCAGTACTTC.

This sequence joins TRBV11-2 and TRBJ1-2; D gene uncertain. V was cut by 4 bases and J by 2 bases, with 14 bases left in between. The CDR3 contains 15 residues. Germline V gene lookup returns CDR1 SGHAT and CDR2 FQNNGV. The CDR3 DNA reads TGTGCCAGCAGCTCTTTCAGCGAGCGGAACTATGGCTACACCTTC. Translating it yields CASSSFSERNYGYTF.

The chain combines TRBV4-3 with TRBJ2-2; 7 bases are a match to TRBD1. Germline trimming cut 0 bases from V and 7 bases from J; bases unmatched to any gene: 5. The CDR3 runs to 15 residues. Germline V gives CDR1 LGHNA, CDR2 YSLEER. The CDR3 DNA reads as TGCGCCAGCAGCCAAGAACAGGGGTATGACGGGGAGCTGTTTTTT. Translation gives CASSQEQGYDGELFF.

This rearrangement joins TRBV14 to TRBJ1-1, with D possibly matching TRBD1 (6 bases). The CDR3 loop spans 14 amino acids. V dropped 4 bases and J dropped 1 base, with 10 bases sitting between them. The germline gives CDR1 SGHDN, CDR2 FVKESK. CDR3 protein: CASSRLGQNTEAFF. The CDR3 DNA is TGTGCCAGCAGCCGCTTGGGACAGAACACTGAAGCTTTCTTT.

The chain couples TRBV7-3 to TRBJ2-1; TRBD2 matches 7 bases. CDR1 is SGHTA and CDR2 is FQGTGA in the germline V gene. The ends lost 0 bases at V and 4 bases at J; junction bases unmatched: 3. The CDR3 totals 15 residues. CDR3 sequence (DNA): TGTGCCAGCAGCTTAACACGGGAGGAGTACAATGAGCAGTTCTTC. It codes for CASSLTREEYNEQFF.

This chain joins TRBV15 and TRBJ1-3, with a weak D call TRBD1 (5 bases). V lost 4 bases and J lost 4, with 11 bases in between. The CDR3 loop spans 14 amino acids. Germline loops: CDR1 LNHNV, CDR2 YYDKDF (reference sequence). The CDR3 DNA reads TGTGCCACCAGCAACAGACAGAGAGGAAACACCATATATTTT. It is translated as CATSNRQRGNTIYF.

The chain has TRBV5-6 and TRBJ1-1; the D is unclear. CDR1 SGHDT and CDR2 YYEEEE come from the germline V gene. Trimming took off 2 bases at V and 6 bases at J, with 5 bases between the two ends. The CDR3 runs 11 residues. CDR3 sequence (DNA): TGTGCCAGCAGCTTTGAAGCTGAAGCTTTCTTT. It encodes CASSFEAEAFF. Drawing the rest from reference TRBV5-6 and TRBJ1-1, the complete variable domain is DAGVTQSPTHLIKTRGQQVTLRCSPKSGHDTVSWYQQALGQGPQFIFQYYEEEERQRGNFPDRFSGHQFPNYSSELNVNALLLGDSALYLCASSFEAEAFFGQGTRLTVV.

This chain uses TRBV4-3 with TRBJ2-1; 7 bases match TRBD1. The CDR3 consists of 18 residues. Germline-derived CDR1 and CDR2 are LGHNA and YSLEER. The V and J ends lost 1 base and 0 bases, in that order; junction bases with no gene match: 9. The CDR3 nucleotides are TGCGCCAGCAGCCAAGTCCCGATGGGACAGACCTCCTACAATGAGCAGTTCTTC. Translation: CASSQVPMGQTSYNEQFF.

The V gene is TRBV25-1, the J gene TRBJ1-1; no clear D. Looked up from germline, CDR1 is MGHDK and CDR2 is SYGVNS. The germline V and J ends were trimmed by 4 bases and 4 bases, with 16 bases remaining between them. The CDR3 loop spans 15 amino acids. The CDR3 DNA reads as TGTGCCAGCAGTGGGGGAAACGTAGGTCCCACTGAAGCTTTCTTT. Translation gives CASSGGNVGPTEAFF.

In this sample, this clone turned up a few times. This chain uses TRBV5-1 with TRBJ2-3, with D unclear. Trimming removed 3 bases at V and 0 bases at J, with 8 bases between. This CDR3 region has 14 residues. Germline V gene data show CDR1 as SGHRS and CDR2 as YFSETQ. The CDR3 sequence is CASSYGSSTDTQYF. Here the CDR3 DNA reads TGCGCCAGCAGCTACGGGTCTAGCACAGATACGCAGTATTTT.

This clone was recorded only once. The chain couples TRBV9 to TRBJ2-1; the match to TRBD2 covers 11 bases. Germline V gene data show CDR1 as SGDLS and CDR2 as YYNGEE. The ends lost 0 bases at V and 7 bases at J; junction bases unmatched: 9. The CDR3 contains 17 residues. The CDR3 sequence is CASSVGGLAAPGNEQFF. In DNA, the CDR3 is TGTGCCAGCAGCGTAGGGGGACTAGCGGCCCCCGGGAATGAGCAGTTCTTC.

The rearrangement links TRBV9 to TRBJ1-1; no clear D gene. The germline V gene has CDR1 SGDLS and CDR2 YYNGEE. V was cut by 1 base and J by 4 bases, with 8 bases left in between. The CDR3 totals 13 residues. The CDR3 here is CASSVHPGTEAFF. The CDR3 coding sequence is TGTGCCAGCAGCGTACACCCGGGCACTGAAGCTTTCTTT.

This chain connects TRBV28 to TRBJ1-1, with a tentative D call TRBD1 (6 bases). CDR3 size: 11 residues. Germline CDR1 MDHEN, CDR2 SYDVKM. Trimming took off 8 bases at V and 7 bases at J, with 11 bases between the two ends. DNA of the CDR3: TGTGCCAGCGGGGGACACTTTGAAGCTTTCTTT. This gives the protein CASGGHFEAFF.

The rearrangement uses TRBV28 and TRBJ2-5; D may be TRBD1 (7 bases). The V gene's germline CDR1 is MDHEN and CDR2 SYDVKM. V was shortened by 5 bases and J by 3 bases, with 16 bases between the two germline ends. This CDR3 region has 15 residues. CDR3 DNA: TGTGCCAGCAGTCCCAGGGGGGAGGTAGAAGAGACCCAGTACTTC. Its translation is CASSPRGEVEETQYF.

The chain couples TRBV21-1 to TRBJ2-7; TRBD2 was called by the table and not checked on the DNA. TRBV21-1 is marked as a pseudogene. The CDR3 consists of 18 residues. The CDR3 coding sequence is TGTGCCAGCAGCCAAGGCGTGACTAGCGGGGGGGCAATTTACGAGCAGTACTTC. Protein sequence: CASSQGVTSGGAIYEQYF.

The genes are TRBV7-9 and TRBJ2-7, with a weak D call TRBD2 (6 bases). Germline CDR1 is SEHNR and CDR2 is FQNEAQ (reference sequence). The CDR3 loop spans 14 amino acids. The ends were cut back, 5 bases at V and 3 bases at J, with 14 bases in the middle. The DNA of the CDR3 is TGTGCCAGCAGCCATGGAGGGAGCATCTACGAGCAGTACTTC. Its translation is CASSHGGSIYEQYF.

The sample holds a few counts of this clone. The V and J genes are TRBV11-1 and TRBJ1-5; no firm D call. Germline V gene data show CDR1 as SGHAT and CDR2 as FQDESV (reference sequence). The ends were cut back, 0 bases at V and 0 bases at J, with 3 bases in the middle. The CDR3 length is 14 residues. This CDR3 is CASSLAASNQPQHF. The CDR3 bases are TGTGCCAGCAGCTTAGCTGCTAGCAATCAGCCCCAGCATTTT.

This chain uses TRBV7-2 with TRBJ2-7; 8 nucleotides align to TRBD2. CDR3 length: 15 amino acids. The ends lost 5 bases at V and 6 bases at J; junction bases unmatched: 12. Germline V gene sequence: CDR1 SGHTA, CDR2 FQGNSA. CDR3 loop: CASSRERGPLSEQYF. CDR3 nucleotide sequence: TGTGCCAGCAGCCGGGAGCGGGGGCCCCTTTCCGAGCAGTACTTC.

The chain joins TRBV7-3 to TRBJ2-1; 12 bases line up with TRBD1. After removal of 4 bases from V and 7 bases from J, the junction contained 11 bases not matched to a gene. The germline CDR1 and CDR2 sequences are SGHTA and FQGTGA. The CDR3 has 17 residues. CDR3 bases: TGTGCCAGCAGCTGGGACAGGGGGCGCAGGTTGGGGAATGAGCAGTTCTTC. This sequence encodes CASSWDRGRRLGNEQFF.

The rearrangement uses TRBV30 and TRBJ1-2, with D unresolved. Looked up from germline, CDR1 is GTSNPN and CDR2 is SVGIG (reference sequence). This CDR3 spans 15 amino acids. The V and J ends lost 0 bases and 1 base respectively, with 12 bases between them. The CDR3 region is CAWSVDTFFNYGYTF. The CDR3 DNA reads TGTGCCTGGAGTGTAGACACCTTCTTTAACTATGGCTACACCTTC.

This chain uses TRBV5-6 with TRBJ2-1; TRBD1 matches at 9 bases. Germline-derived CDR1 and CDR2 are SGHDT and YYEEEE. The CDR3 sequence is 17 residues long. V shed 4 bases and J 0 bases; nucleotides not matched to a gene: 8. In DNA, the CDR3 is TGTGCCAGCAGCCAGACAGGGGGACCCTCCTCCTACAATGAGCAGTTCTTC. This encodes CASSQTGGPSSYNEQFF.

This clone was detected only a few times. The rearrangement uses TRBV5-1 and TRBJ1-1; TRBD1 matches at 7 bases. Unmatched junction bases numbered 8, after V lost 4 bases and J lost 5 bases. The CDR3 contains 14 residues. CDR1 and CDR2 from the germline V gene are SGHRS and YFSETQ. This CDR3 reads CASSQRQGGTEAFF. The CDR3 bases are TGCGCCAGCAGCCAGAGACAGGGAGGGACTGAAGCTTTCTTT.

The rearrangement joins TRBV4-1 to TRBJ1-1; D is perhaps TRBD1 (5 bases). The CDR3 covers 15 residues. V was cut by 1 base and J by 4 bases, with 13 bases left in between. Germline CDR1 reads MGHRA; CDR2 reads YSYEKL. The CDR3 DNA is TGCGCCAGCAGCCAAGTGGGGCAGAAGGGCACTGAAGCTTTCTTT. Translating gives CASSQVGQKGTEAFF.

The chain employs TRBV27 and TRBJ2-3; 11 positions agree with TRBD2. CDR3 length: 16 residues. V was pared by 5 bases and J by 3 bases, with 7 bases of the junction left unmatched. Germline values: CDR1 MNHEY, CDR2 SMNVEV (reference sequence). In DNA, the CDR3 is TGTGCCAGCAGTCCCATACTAGCGGGAGATACAGATACGCAGTATTTT. Translation gives CASSPILAGDTDTQYF.

The chain combines TRBV19 with TRBJ1-2, with D unclear. Trimming pared 1 base from V and 7 bases from J, leaving 10 bases between. The CDR3 has 13 residues. The germline V gene encodes CDR1 LNHDA and CDR2 SQIVND (reference sequence). The CDR3, as DNA: TGTGCCAGTAGTATAGGGACTGTCCCTGGCTACACCTTC. This gives the protein CASSIGTVPGYTF.

The chain recombines TRBV28 with TRBJ1-1, with 9 bases that match TRBD1. The V gene's germline CDR1 is MDHEN and CDR2 SYDVKM. The CDR3 consists of 13 residues. J lost 11 bases, V lost 8 bases, and 12 bases had no gene match. CDR3 sequence reads: CASFNRGRRVAFF. CDR3 sequence (DNA): TGTGCCAGCTTTAACAGGGGGCGAAGGGTTGCTTTCTTT.